These T cell receptor beta chains were read from a single sample in a study of cytomegalovirus exposure and HLA in healthy donors. The repertoire was sequenced with immunoSEQ multiplex PCR; TCRdb's copy has only in-frame clones and lacks some. Of about 200,000 clones detected, 82% appear once; the ten largest clones hold approximately 6%. The sequenced sample consisted of PBMCs. The origin of the receptors is a man between 40 and 49 years old in good health and CMV-seropositive. The CDR3 runs from the conserved cysteine through the conserved F or W. A D gene is named only where the DNA matches it firmly. Only part of the rows carry a size: once, few, many, or a class if the clone is expanded.

DNA	CDR3	D	size	V	J	length
TGTGCCAGCAGCTTAGGGCAGGGGCTCAACTATGGCTACACCTTC	CASSLGQGLNYGYTF	-	-	TRBV7-2	TRBJ1-2	15
TGTGCCAGCAGTCGACAGGGGTACGGCTACGAGCAGTACTTC	CASSRQGYGYEQYF	TRBD1	once	TRBV27	TRBJ2-7	14
TGTGCCAGCAGCCCACAGGGCACTTCGAACACTGAAGCTTTCTTT	CASSPQGTSNTEAFF	-	-	TRBV9	TRBJ1-1	15
TGTGCCAGCACGGACAGGGAGCATCAGCCCCAGCATTTT	CASTDREHQPQHF	TRBD1	-	TRBV6-1	TRBJ1-5	13
TGTGCCAGCAGCTTGGGGGCGACAGACCCTGGCTACACCTTC	CASSLGATDPGYTF	-	once	TRBV5-5	TRBJ1-2	14
TGTGCCAGCAGACTTAATTACGGGATCGGGAGCGAGCAGTACTTC	CASRLNYGIGSEQYF	-	few	TRBV6-5	TRBJ2-7	15
TGTGCCTCTTACGACCAAGGGACAGGGACCTACAATGAGCAGTTCTTC	CASYDQGTGTYNEQFF	TRBD1	-	TRBV30	TRBJ2-1	16
TGTGCCTGGAGCGTCCGGTTCGGTTATAGCTATGGCTACACCTTC	CAWSVRFGYSYGYTF	-	once	TRBV30	TRBJ1-2	15
TGTGCCACCAGCAGACCCAGGACGGGACAGGGAGCGGCCGGGGAGCTGTTTTTT	CATSRPRTGQGAAGELFF	TRBD1	-	TRBV15	TRBJ2-2	18
TGTGCCACTTTAGCCGAAAAGCCTACTATGAACACTGAAGCTTTCTTT	CATLAEKPTMNTEAFF	-	-	TRBV2	TRBJ1-1	16
TGTGCCATCAGTGAGCCGAGGGAGAGGTGGCTAGCGGGAGGTCGTGGCTACGAGCAGTACTTC	CAISEPRERWLAGGRGYEQYF	TRBD2	few	TRBV10-3	TRBJ2-7	21
TGTGCCAGCAGCCCCGGGCTAGCGGGAGCTTCGTACAATGAGCAGTTCTTC	CASSPGLAGASYNEQFF	TRBD2	-	TRBV7-8	TRBJ2-1	17
TGTGCCAGCTCACCGTATCGACAGAACACCGGGGAGCTGTTTTTT	CASSPYRQNTGELFF	-	-	TRBV18	TRBJ2-2	15
TGTGCCAGCAGCCAAGGATTAGGTGGGGCTTCCGGAAACACCATATATTTT	CASSQGLGGASGNTIYF	-	-	TRBV4-2	TRBJ1-3	17
TGCGCCAGCAGCTTGGAAGGACAGGGGAATCAGCCCCAGCATTTT	CASSLEGQGNQPQHF	TRBD1	-	TRBV5-1	TRBJ1-5	15
TGTGCCAGCAGTCCCGCGGTCAACACTGAAGCTTTCTTT	CASSPAVNTEAFF	-	-	TRBV28	TRBJ1-1	13
TGTGCCAGCAGCGTAGATCCAGGGGGCCCCTACGAGCAGTACTTC	CASSVDPGGPYEQYF	TRBD1	once	TRBV9	TRBJ2-7	15
TGTGCCAGCGGGTCAGGGGGCAGGAGTAATGGCTACACCTTC	CASGSGGRSNGYTF	TRBD1	-	TRBV25-1	TRBJ1-2	14